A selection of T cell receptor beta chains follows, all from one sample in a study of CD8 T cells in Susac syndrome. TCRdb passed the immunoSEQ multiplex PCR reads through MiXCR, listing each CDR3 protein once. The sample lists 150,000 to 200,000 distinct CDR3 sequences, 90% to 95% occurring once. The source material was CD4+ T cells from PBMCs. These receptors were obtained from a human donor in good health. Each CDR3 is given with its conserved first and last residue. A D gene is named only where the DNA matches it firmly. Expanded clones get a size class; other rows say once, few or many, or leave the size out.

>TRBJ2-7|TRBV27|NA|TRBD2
CASSLSGGDKGYF
TGTGCCAGCAGTTTAAGCGGGGGGGACAAGGGGTACTTC
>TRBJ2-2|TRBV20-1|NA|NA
CSAYEGRLSRPGELFF
TGCAGTGCTTACGAAGGACGGTTATCTAGGCCCGGGGAGCTGTTTTTT
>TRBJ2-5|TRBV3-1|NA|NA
CASSQGGNQQETQYF
TGTGCCAGCAGCCAAGGAGGTAACCAACAAGAGACCCAGTACTTC
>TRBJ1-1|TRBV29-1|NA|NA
CSVLRGAPNTEAFF
TGCAGCGTCCTAAGGGGGGCCCCGAACACTGAAGCTTTCTTT
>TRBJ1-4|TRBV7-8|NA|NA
CASSFPGTHEKLFF
TGTGCCAGCAGTTTTCCGGGAACCCATGAAAAACTGTTTTTT
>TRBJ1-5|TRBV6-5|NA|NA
CASSDHGGNQPQHF
TGTGCCAGCAGCGATCACGGGGGCAATCAGCCCCAGCATTTT
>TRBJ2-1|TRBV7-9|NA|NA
CASSRGLRAQQFF
TGTGCCAGCAGTAGGGGCCTCAGGGCGCAGCAGTTCTTC
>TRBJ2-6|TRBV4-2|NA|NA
CASSQASYGSSGANVLTF
TGTGCCAGCAGCCAAGCTAGTTACGGCAGCTCTGGGGCCAACGTCCTGACTTTC
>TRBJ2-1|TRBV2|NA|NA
CASHYFQGRAEQFF
TGTGCCAGCCATTACTTCCAGGGAAGGGCTGAGCAGTTCTTC
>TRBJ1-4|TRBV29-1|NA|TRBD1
CSAQGARDEKLFF
TGCAGCGCACAGGGGGCTAGGGATGAAAAACTGTTTTTT
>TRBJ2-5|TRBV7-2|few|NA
CASSLLGSQETQYF
TGTGCCAGCAGCTTGCTGGGTTCACAAGAGACCCAGTACTTC
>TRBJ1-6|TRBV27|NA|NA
CASSLIRGGSPLHF
TGTGCCAGCAGTTTAATTCGGGGGGGTTCACCCCTCCACTTT
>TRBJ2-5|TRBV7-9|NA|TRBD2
CASSGAGIETQYF
TGTGCCAGCAGCGGAGCGGGGATCGAGACCCAGTACTTC
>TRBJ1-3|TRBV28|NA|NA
CASSPVAWAGNTIYF
TGTGCCAGCAGTCCCGTGGCTTGGGCTGGAAACACCATATATTTT
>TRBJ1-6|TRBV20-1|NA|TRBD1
CSARGQGASPLHF
TGCAGTGCCCGGGGACAGGGTGCTTCACCCCTCCACTTT